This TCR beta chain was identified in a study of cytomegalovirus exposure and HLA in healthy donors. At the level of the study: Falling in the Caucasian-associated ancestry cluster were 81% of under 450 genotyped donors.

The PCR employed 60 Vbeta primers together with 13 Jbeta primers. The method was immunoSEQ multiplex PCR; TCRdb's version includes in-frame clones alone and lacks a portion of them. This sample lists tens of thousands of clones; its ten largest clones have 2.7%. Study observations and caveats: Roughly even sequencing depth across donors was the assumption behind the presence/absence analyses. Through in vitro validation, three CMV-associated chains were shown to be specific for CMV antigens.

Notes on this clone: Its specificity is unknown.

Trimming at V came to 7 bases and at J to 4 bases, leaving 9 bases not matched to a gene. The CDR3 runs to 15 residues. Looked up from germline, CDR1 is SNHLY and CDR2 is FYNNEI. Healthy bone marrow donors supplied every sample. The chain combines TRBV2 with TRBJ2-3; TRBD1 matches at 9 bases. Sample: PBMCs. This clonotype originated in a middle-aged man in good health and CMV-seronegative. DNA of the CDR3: TGTGCCAGCAAGTGGAGTACAGGGGGCGCAGATACGCAGTATTTT. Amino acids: CASKWSTGGADTQYF.